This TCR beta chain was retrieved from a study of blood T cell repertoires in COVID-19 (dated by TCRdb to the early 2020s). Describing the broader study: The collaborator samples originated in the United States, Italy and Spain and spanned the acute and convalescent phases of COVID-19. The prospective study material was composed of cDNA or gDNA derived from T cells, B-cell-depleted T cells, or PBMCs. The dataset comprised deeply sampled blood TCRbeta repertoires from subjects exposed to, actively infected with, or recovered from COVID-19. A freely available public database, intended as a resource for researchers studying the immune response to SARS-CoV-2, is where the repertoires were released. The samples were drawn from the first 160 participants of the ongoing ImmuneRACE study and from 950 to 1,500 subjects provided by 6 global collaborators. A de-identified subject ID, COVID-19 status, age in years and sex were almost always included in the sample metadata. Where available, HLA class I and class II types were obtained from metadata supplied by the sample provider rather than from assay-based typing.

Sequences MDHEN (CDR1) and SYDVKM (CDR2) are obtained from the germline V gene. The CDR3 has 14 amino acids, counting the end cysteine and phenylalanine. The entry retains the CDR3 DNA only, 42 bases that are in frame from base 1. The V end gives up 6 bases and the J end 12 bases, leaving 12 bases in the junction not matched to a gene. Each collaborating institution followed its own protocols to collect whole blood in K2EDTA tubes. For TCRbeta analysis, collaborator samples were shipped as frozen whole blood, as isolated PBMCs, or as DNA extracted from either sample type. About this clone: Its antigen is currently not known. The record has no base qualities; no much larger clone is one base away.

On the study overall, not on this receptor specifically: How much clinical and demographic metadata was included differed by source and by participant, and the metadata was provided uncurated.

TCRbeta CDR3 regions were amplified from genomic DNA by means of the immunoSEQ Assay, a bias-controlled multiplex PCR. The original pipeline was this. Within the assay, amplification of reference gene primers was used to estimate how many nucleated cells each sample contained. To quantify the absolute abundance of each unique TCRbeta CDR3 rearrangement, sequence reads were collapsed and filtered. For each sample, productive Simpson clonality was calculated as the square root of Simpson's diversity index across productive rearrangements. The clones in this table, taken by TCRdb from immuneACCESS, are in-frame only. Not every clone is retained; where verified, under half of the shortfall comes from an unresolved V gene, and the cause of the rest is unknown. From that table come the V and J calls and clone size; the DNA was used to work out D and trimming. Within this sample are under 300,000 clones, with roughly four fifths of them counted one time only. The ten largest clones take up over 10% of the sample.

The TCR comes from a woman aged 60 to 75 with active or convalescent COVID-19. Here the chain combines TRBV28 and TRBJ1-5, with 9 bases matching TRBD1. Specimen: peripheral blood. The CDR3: CASSPTDRGDLQHF. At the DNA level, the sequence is TGTGCCAGCAGCCCGACCGACAGGGGGGATCTCCAGCATTTT.